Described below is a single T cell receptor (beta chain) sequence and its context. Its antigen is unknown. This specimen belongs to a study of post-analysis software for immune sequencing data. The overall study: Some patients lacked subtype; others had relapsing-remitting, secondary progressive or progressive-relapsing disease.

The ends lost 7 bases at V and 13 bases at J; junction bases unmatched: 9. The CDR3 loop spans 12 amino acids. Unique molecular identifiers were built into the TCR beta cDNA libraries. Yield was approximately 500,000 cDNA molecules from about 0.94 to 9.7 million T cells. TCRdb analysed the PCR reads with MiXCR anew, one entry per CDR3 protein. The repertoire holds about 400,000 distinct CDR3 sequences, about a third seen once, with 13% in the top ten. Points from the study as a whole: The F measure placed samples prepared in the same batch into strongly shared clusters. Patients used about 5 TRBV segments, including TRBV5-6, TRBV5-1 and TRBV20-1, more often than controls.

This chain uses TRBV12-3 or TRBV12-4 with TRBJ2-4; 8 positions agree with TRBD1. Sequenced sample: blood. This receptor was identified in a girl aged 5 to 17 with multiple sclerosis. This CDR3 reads CASTLDRETQYF. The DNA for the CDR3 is TGTGCCAGCACCCTGGACAGGGAAACGCAGTACTTC.